This TCR beta chain is drawn from a study of T-cell memory formation after mild COVID-19. TCRdb reanalysed the 5' RACE reads using MiXCR and keeps one entry per CDR3 protein. The table shows roughly 180,000 distinct CDR3 sequences, with 15% to 20% occurring only once. Overall study results and limits: Pre-infection memory harbored some responding clones, suggesting cross-reactive memory joined.

As concerns this clonotype: No antigen is known for it.

This CDR3 spans 14 amino acids. Germline CDR1 and CDR2: SEHNR and FQNEAQ (reference sequence). The J segment lost 5 bases and the V segment lost 5 bases, leaving 7 bases of the junction unmatched. The sequence came from a man between 18 and 35 years old who had mild COVID-19 (a few samples of this study predate the infection). Cell type and time point are not known. V and J are TRBV7-9 and TRBJ1-1; 8 bases are shared with TRBD1. Material for sequencing was PBMCs or a T cell subset sorted from them (not recorded which). CDR3 sequence (DNA): TGTGCCAGCAGCAGGCAGACAGGGGAAACTGAAGCTTTCTTT. Protein sequence: CASSRQTGETEAFF.